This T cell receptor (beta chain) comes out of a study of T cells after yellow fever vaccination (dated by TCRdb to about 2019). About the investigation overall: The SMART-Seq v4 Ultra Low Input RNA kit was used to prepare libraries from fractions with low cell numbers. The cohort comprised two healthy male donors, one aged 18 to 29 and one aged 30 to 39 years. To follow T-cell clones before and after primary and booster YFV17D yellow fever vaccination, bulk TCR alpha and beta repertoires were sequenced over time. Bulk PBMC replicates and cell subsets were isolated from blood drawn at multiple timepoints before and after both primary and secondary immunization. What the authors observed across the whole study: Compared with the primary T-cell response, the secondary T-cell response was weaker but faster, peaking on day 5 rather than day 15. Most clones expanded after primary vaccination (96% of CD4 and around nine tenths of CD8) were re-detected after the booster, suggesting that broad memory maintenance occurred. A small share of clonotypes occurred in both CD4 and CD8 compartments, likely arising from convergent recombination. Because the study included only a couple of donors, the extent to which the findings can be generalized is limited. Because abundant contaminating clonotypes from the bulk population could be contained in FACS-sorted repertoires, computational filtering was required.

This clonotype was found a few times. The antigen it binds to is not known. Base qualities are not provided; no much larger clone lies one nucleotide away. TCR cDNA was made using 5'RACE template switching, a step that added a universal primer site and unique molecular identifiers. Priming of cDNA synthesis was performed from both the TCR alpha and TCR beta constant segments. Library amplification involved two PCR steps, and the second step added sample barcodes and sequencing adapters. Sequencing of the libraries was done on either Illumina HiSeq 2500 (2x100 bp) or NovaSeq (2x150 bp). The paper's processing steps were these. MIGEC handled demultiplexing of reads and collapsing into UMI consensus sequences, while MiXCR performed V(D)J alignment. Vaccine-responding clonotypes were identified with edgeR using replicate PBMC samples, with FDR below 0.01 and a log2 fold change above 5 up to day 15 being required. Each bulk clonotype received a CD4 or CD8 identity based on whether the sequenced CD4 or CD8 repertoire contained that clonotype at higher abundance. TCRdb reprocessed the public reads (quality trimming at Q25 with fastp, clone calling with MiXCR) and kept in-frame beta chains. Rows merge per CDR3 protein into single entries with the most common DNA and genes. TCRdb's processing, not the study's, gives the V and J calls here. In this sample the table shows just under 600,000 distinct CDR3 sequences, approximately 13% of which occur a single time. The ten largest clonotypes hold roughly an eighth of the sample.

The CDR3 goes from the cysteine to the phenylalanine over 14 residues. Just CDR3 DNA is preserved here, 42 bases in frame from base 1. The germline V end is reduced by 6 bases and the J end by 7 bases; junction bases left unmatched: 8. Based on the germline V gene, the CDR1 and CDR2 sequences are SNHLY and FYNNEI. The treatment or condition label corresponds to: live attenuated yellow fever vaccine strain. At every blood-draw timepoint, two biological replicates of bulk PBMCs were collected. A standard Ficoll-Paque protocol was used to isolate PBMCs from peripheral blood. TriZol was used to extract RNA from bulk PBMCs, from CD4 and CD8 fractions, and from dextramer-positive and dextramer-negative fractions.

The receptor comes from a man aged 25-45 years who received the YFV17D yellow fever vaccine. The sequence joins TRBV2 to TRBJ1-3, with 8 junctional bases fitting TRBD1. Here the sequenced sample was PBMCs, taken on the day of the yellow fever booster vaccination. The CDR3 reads CASSAWTGKNTIYF. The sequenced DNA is TGTGCCAGCAGCGCTTGGACAGGGAAGAACACCATATATTTT.